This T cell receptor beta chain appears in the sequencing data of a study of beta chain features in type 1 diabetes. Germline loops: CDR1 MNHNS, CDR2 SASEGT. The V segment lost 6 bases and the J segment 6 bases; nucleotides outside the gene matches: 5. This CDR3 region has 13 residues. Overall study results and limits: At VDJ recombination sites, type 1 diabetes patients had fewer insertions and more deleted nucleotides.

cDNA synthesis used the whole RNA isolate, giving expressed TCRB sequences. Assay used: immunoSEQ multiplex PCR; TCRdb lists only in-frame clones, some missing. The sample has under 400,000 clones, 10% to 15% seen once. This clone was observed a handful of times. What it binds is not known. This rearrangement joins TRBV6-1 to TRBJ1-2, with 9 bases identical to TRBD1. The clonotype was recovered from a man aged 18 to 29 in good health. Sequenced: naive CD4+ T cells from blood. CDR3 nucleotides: TGTGCCAGCAGAGGGACAGGGAAGGATGGCTACACCTTC. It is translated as CASRGTGKDGYTF.